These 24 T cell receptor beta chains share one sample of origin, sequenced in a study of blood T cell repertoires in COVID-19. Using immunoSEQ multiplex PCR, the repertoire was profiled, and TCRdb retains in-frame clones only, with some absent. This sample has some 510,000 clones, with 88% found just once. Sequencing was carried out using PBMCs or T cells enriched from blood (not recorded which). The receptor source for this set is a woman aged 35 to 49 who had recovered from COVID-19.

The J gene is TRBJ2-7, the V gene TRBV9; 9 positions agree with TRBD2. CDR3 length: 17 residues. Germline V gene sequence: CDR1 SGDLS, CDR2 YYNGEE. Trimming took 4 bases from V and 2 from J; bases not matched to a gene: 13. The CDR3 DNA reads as TGTGCCAGCAGCCCGCAACGCTTGGCGGGAGGGCCCTACGAGCAGTACTTC. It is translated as CASSPQRLAGGPYEQYF.

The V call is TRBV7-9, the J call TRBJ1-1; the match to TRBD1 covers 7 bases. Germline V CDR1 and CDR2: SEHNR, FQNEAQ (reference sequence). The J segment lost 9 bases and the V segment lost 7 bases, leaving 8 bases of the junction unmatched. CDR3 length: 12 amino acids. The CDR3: CASKPGTEQAFF. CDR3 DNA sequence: TGTGCCAGCAAACCCGGGACAGAGCAAGCTTTCTTT.

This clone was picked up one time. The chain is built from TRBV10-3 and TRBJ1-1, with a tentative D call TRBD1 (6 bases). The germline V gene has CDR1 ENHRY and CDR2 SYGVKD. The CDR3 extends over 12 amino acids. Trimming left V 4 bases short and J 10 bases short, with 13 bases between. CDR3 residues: CAISVDRRRAFF. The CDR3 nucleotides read TGTGCCATCAGTGTTGACAGGAGACGAGCTTTCTTT.

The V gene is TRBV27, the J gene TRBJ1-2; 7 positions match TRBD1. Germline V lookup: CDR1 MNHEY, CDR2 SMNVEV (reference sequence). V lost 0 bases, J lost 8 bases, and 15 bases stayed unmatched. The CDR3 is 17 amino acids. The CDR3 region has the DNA TGTGCCAGCAGTTTATCGAAGTACAGGGGAACGTGGGAAGGCTACACCTTC. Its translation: CASSLSKYRGTWEGYTF.

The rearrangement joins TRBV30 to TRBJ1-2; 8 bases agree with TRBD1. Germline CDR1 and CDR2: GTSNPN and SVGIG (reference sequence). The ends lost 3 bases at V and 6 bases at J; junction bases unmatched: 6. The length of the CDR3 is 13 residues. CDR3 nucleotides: TGTGCCTGGAGGCCGACAGGGGTCGATGGCTACACCTTC. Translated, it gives CAWRPTGVDGYTF.

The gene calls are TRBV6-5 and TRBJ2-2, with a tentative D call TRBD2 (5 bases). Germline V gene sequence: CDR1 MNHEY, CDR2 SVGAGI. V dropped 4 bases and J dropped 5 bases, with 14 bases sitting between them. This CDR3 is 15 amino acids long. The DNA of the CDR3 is TGTGCCAGCAGTTTTGGACTCGGTCGGACCGGGGAGCTGTTTTTT. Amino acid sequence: CASSFGLGRTGELFF.

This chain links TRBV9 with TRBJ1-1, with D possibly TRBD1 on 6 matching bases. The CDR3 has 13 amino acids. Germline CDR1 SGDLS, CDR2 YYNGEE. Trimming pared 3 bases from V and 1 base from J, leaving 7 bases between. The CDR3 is CASSEGGNTEAFF. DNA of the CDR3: TGTGCCAGCAGCGAAGGGGGGAACACTGAAGCTTTCTTT.

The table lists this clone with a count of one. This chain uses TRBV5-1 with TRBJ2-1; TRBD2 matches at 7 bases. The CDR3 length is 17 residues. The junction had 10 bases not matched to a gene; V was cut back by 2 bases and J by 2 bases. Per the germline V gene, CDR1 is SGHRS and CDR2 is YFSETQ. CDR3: CASSFSARLAAYNEQFF. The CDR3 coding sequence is TGCGCCAGCAGCTTCTCGGCTCGGCTAGCGGCCTACAATGAGCAGTTCTTC.

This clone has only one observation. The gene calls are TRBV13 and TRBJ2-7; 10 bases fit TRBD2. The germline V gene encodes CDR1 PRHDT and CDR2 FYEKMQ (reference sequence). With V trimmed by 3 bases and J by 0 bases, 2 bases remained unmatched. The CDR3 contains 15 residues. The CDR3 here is CASSLLAGVSYEQYF. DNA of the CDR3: TGTGCCAGCAGCTTGCTAGCGGGAGTCTCCTACGAGCAGTACTTC.

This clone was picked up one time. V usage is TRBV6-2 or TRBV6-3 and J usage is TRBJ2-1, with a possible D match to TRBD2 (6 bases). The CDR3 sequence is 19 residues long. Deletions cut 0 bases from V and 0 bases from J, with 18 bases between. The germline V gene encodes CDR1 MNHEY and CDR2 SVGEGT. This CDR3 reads CASSYSTKASVYSYNEQFF. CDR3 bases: TGTGCCAGCAGTTACTCGACCAAAGCTAGCGTCTACTCCTACAATGAGCAGTTCTTC.

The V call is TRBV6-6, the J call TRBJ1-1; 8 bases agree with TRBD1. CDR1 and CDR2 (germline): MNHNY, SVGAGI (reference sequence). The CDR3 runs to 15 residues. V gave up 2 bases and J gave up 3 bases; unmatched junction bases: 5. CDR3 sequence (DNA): TGTGCCAGCAGTTACGGGGGACAGGAGTACACTGAAGCTTTCTTT. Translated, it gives CASSYGGQEYTEAFF.

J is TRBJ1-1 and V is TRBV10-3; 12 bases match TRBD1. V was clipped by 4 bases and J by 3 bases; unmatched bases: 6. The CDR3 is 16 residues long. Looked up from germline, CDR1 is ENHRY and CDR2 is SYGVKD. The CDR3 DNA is TGTGCCATCAGTGGGGGGACAGGGGGCGTGGACACTGAAGCTTTCTTT. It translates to CAISGGTGGVDTEAFF.

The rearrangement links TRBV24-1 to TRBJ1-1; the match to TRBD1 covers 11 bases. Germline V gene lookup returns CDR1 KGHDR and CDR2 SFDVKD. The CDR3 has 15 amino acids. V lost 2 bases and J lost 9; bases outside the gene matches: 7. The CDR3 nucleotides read TGTGCCACCAGTGATTCACGGGACAGGGGGGATAAAGCTTTCTTT. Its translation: CATSDSRDRGDKAFF.

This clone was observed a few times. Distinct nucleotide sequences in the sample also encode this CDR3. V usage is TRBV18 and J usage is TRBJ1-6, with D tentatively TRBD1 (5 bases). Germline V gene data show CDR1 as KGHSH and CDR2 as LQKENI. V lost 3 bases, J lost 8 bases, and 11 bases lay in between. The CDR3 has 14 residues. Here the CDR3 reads CASSPGTGDSPLHF. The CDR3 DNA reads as TGTGCCAGCTCACCTGGGACGGGAGATTCACCCCTCCACTTT.

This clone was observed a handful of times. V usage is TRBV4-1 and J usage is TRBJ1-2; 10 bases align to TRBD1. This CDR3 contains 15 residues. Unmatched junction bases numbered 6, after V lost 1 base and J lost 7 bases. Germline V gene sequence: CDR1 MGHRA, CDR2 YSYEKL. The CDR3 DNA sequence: TGCGCCAGCAGCCAAGTACGCCGGACAGGGGGTGGCTACACCTTC. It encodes CASSQVRRTGGGYTF.

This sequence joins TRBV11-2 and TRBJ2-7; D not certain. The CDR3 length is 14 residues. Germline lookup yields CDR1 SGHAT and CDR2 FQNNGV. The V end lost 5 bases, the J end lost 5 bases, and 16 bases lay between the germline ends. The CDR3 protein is CASSPIRHVNEQYF. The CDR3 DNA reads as TGTGCCAGCAGCCCTATAAGACACGTTAACGAGCAGTACTTC.

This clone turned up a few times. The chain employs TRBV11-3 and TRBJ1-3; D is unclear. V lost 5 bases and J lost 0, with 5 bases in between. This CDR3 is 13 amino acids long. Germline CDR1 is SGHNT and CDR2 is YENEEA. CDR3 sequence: CASSLYSGNTIYF. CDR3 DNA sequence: TGTGCCAGCAGCCTCTACTCTGGAAACACCATATATTTT.

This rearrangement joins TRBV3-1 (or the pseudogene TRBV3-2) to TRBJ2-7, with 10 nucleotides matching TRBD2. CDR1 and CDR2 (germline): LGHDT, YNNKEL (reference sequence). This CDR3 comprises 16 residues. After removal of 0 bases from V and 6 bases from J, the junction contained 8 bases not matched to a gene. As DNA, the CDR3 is TGTGCCAGCAGCCAAGAGGTACTAGCGGGGTTCGTCGAGCAGTACTTC. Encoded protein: CASSQEVLAGFVEQYF.

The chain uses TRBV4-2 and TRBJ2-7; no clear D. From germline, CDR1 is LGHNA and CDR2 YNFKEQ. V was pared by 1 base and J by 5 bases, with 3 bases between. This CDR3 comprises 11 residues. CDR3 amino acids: CASSQANEQYF. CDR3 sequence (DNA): TGTGCCAGCAGCCAAGCAAACGAGCAGTACTTC.

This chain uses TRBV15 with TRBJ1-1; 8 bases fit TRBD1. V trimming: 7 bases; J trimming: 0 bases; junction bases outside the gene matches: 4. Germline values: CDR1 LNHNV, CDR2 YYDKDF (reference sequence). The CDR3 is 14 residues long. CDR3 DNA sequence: TGTGCCACCACCTCGGGACAGGTGAACACTGAAGCTTTCTTT. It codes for CATTSGQVNTEAFF. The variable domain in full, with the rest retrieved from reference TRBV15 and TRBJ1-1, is DAMVIQNPRYQVTQFGKPVTLSCSQTLNHNVMYWYQQKSSQAPKLLFHYYDKDFNNEADTPDNFQSRRPNTSFCFLDIRSPGLGDTAMYLCATTSGQVNTEAFFGQGTRLTVV.

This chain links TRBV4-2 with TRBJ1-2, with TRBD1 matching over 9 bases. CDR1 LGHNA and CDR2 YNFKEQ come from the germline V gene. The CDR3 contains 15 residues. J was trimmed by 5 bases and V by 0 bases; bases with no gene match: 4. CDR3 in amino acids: CASSQDVGQGYGYTF. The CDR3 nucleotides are TGTGCCAGCAGCCAAGATGTTGGACAGGGGTATGGCTACACCTTC.

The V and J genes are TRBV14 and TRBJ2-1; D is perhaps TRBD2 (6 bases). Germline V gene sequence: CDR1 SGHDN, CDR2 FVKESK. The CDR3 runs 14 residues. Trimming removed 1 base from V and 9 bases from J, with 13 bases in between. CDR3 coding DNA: TGTGCCAGCAGCCAAGTTGGCGGGATCGGTGAGCAGTTCTTC. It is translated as CASSQVGGIGEQFF.

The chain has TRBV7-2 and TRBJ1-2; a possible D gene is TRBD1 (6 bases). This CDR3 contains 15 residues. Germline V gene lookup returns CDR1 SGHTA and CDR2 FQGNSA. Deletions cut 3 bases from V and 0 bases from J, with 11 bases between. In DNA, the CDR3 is TGTGCCAGCAGCTTCTTCCCAGGGGCTAACTATGGCTACACCTTC. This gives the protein CASSFFPGANYGYTF.

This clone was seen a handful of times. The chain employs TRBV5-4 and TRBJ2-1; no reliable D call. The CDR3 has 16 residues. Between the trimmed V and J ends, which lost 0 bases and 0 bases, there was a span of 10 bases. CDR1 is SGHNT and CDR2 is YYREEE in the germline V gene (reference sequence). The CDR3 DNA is TGTGCCAGCAGCTTGGGAGGATTCGGCTCCTACAATGAGCAGTTCTTC. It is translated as CASSLGGFGSYNEQFF.